These T cell receptor beta chains were read from a single sample in a study of metastatic and nonmetastatic thyroid tumors. TCRdb re-analyzed the PCR reads through MiXCR. The sample lists some 41,000 clones; approximately 15% were seen once. The sample consisted of blood. These receptors all stem from a female donor with papillary thyroid cancer or a benign thyroid nodule (not recorded which). Some clones in this sample may be carry-over from other donors' samples. The CDR3 runs from the conserved cysteine through the conserved F or W. Expanded clones get a size class; other rows say once, few or many, or leave the size out.

clone_size j_call v_call cdr3_aa
few TRBJ1-5 TRBV4-1 CASSPEEHSNQPQHF
many TRBJ2-3 TRBV9 CASSVALHRVEADTQYF
medium-sized TRBJ2-1 TRBV28 CASSLVARENEQFF
NA TRBJ2-7 TRBV9 CASITMPGQGHEQYF
many TRBJ1-1 TRBV11-1 CASKGDRGEKNTEAFF
NA TRBJ1-5 TRBV27 CAGSPTDRESNQPQHF
NA TRBJ2-1 TRBV11-2 CASSFTSDEQFF
many TRBJ1-1 TRBV7-9 CASSLIEGGDTAFF
NA TRBJ2-2 TRBV28 CASKGLALLSTGDLFF
many TRBJ2-7 TRBV5-5 CASSLRDTTYEQYF
NA TRBJ1-1 TRBV24-1 CATRPPMGQPGDTEAFF
many TRBJ2-1 TRBV7-2 CASSLASGASAYNEQFF
NA TRBJ1-6 TRBV20-1 CSAGRQSSYNSPLHF
many TRBJ2-1 TRBV20-1 CSARRVGGGKGNEQFF
many TRBJ2-1 TRBV4-1 CASSQALSGEQFF
many TRBJ2-7 TRBV27 CASSLSPGGDEQYF
few TRBJ2-5 TRBV20-1 CSAYGQGLEKRKQYF
many TRBJ2-1 TRBV28 CASSLGLAGETPYNEQFF
many TRBJ2-7 TRBV19 CASLSGSAEQYF
many TRBJ1-5 TRBV10-2 CASSESGDQPQHF
many TRBJ2-3 TRBV7-3 CASSSTTDTQYF
many TRBJ2-7 TRBV9 CASSVGVWEEQYF
few TRBJ2-5 TRBV25-1 CASSESPGQPQETQYF
few TRBJ2-7 TRBV6-1 CASRRASGILDQYF
NA TRBJ2-3 TRBV29-1 CSVLFLAQGTSGTDTQYF
many TRBJ2-1 TRBV5-1 CASSLGRGQGAKNEQFF
medium-sized TRBJ2-3 TRBV6-4 CASSEREGTDTQYF
NA TRBJ2-3 TRBV20-1 CSAPWAAGSIGADTQYF
many TRBJ1-3 TRBV12-3/TRBV12-4 CASSFGRISGNTIYF
many TRBJ2-7 TRBV2 CASSETLGTGVNSYEQYF
many TRBJ2-1 TRBV4-2 CASSHTSGSDNEQFF
NA TRBJ2-2 TRBV7-2 CPTGRGTGELFF
few TRBJ2-1 TRBV11-3 CASSSAPRNEQFF
NA TRBJ2-1 TRBV6-1 CASSEGGGSSYNEQFF
many TRBJ2-2 TRBV24-1 CATSDFLGGKTNTGELFF
many TRBJ1-4 TRBV28 CASRPGGVTNEKLFF
many TRBJ1-1 TRBV20-1 CSAARPGRQNTEAFF
many TRBJ1-3 TRBV27 CASSLTEGNTIYF
many TRBJ1-2 TRBV9 CASSGGTGYGYTF
medium-sized TRBJ2-2 TRBV6-1 CAGRGFLTGELFF
many TRBJ2-1 TRBV3-1 CASSQDNWSGEQFF